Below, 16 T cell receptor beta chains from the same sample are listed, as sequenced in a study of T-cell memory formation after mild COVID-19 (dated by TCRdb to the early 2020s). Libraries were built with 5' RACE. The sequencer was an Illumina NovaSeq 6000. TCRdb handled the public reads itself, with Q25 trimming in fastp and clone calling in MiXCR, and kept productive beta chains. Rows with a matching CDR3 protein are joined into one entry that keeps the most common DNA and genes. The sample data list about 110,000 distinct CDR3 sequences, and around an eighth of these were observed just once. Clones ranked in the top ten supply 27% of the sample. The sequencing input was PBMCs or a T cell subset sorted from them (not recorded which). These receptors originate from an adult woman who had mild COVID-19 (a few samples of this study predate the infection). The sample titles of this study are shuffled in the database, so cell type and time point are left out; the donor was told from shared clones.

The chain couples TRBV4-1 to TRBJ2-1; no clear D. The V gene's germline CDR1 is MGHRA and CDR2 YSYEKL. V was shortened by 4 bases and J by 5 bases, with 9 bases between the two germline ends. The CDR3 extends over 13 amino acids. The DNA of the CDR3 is TGCGCCAGCAGCCGTTCTAGAAACAATGAGCAGTTCTTC. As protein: CASSRSRNNEQFF.

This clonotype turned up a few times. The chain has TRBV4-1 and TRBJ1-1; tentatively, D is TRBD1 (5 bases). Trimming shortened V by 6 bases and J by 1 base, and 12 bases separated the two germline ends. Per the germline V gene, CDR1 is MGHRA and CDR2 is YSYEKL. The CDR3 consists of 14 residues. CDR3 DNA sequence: TGCGCCAGCAGTCGTTACACAGGGAACACTGAAGCTTTCTTT. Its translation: CASSRYTGNTEAFF.

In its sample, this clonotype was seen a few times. Here the CDR3 reads CAITGNRGRFLNYGYTF. CDR3 nucleotides: TGTGCAATCACTGGGAACAGGGGGCGCTTCCTTAACTATGGCTACACCTTC. V usage is TRBV7-9 and J usage is TRBJ1-2; 9 bases align to TRBD1. The CDR3 has 17 residues. CDR1 and CDR2 (germline): SEHNR, FQNEAQ (reference sequence).

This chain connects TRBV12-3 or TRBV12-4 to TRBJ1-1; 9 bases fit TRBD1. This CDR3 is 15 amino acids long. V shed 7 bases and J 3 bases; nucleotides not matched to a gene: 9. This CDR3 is CASTRPGQGYTEAFF. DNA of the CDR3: TGTGCCAGCACCAGACCGGGACAGGGTTACACTGAAGCTTTCTTT.

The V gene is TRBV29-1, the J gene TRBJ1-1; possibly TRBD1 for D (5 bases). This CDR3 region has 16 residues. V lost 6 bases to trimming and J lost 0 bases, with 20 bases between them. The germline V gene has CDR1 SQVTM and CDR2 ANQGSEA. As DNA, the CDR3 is TGCAGCGTGTTGAATTCAGGGAGGGCTATGAACACTGAAGCTTTCTTT. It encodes CSVLNSGRAMNTEAFF.

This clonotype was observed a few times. The DNA of the CDR3 is TGTGCCAGCAGTGAATGGGCGGGGGTGACCAATGAGCAGTTCTTC. Protein product: CASSEWAGVTNEQFF. This chain connects TRBV6-1 to TRBJ2-1; TRBD2 matches 7 bases. V lost 2 bases and J lost 6; bases outside the gene matches: 7. CDR1 is MNHNS, CDR2 SASEGT, per germline. CDR3 length: 15 residues.

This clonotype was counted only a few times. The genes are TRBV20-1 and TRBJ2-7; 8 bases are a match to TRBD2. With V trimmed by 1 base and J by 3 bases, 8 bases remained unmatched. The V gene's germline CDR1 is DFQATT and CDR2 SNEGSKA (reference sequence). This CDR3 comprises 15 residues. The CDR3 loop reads CSARAGGEGFYEQYF. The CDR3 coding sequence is TGCAGTGCTAGAGCGGGGGGGGAAGGGTTCTACGAGCAGTACTTC.

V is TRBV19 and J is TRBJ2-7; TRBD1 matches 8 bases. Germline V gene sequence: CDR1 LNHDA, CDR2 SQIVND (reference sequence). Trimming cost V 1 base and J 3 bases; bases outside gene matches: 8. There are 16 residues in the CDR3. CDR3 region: CASSIGAGTGYYEQYF. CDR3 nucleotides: TGTGCCAGTAGTATAGGGGCCGGGACAGGATACTACGAGCAGTACTTC.

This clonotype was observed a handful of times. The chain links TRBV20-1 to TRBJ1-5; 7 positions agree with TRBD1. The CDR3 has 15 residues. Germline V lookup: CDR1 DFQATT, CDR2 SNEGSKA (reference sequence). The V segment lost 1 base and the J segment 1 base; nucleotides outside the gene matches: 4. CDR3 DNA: TGCAGTGCTAGAGCCCCAGGGGGGAGCAATCAGCCCCAGCATTTT. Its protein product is CSARAPGGSNQPQHF.

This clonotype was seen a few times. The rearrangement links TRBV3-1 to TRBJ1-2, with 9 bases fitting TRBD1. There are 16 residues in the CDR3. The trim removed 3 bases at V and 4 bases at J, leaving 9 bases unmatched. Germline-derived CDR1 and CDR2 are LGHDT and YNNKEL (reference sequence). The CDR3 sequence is CASSHRDRVFSYGYTF. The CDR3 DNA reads TGTGCCAGCAGCCACCGGGACAGGGTGTTCAGCTATGGCTACACCTTC.

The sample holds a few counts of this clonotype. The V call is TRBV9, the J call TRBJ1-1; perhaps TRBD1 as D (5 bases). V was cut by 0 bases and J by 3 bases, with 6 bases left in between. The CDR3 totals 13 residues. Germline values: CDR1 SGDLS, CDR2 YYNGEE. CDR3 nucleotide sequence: TGTGCCAGCAGCGTAGTGGGGGACACTGAAGCTTTCTTT. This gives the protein CASSVVGDTEAFF.

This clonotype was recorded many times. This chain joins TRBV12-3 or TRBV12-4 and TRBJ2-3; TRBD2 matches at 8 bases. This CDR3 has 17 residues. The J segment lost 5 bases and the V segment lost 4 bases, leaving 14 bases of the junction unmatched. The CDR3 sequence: CASSSRPGLSGGDTQYF. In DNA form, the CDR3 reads TGTGCCAGCAGTTCCCGACCCGGACTAAGCGGGGGAGATACGCAGTATTTT.

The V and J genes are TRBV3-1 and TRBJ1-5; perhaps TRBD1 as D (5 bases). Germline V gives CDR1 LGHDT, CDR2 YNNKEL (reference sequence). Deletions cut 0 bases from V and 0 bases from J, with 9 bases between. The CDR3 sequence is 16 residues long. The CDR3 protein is CASSQDSGGSNQPQHF. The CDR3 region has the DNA TGTGCCAGCAGCCAAGATTCCGGGGGTAGCAATCAGCCCCAGCATTTT.

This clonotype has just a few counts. The CDR3 DNA follows: TGCAGCGTTGAAACGGGGGAGGCCGTCGACACCGGGGAGCTGTTTTTT. Amino acid sequence: CSVETGEAVDTGELFF. V is TRBV29-1 and J is TRBJ2-2; weak D call: TRBD2 (6 bases). This CDR3 spans 16 amino acids. Trimming removed 2 bases from V and 3 bases from J, with 16 bases in between. Germline loops: CDR1 SQVTM, CDR2 ANQGSEA.

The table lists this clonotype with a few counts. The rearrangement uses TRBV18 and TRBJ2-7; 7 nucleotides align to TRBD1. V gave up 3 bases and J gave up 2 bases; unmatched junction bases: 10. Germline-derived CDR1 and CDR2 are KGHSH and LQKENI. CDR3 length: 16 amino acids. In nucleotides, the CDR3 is TGTGCCAGCTCACCTGGGATACAGGGGATGACCTACGAGCAGTACTTC. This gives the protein CASSPGIQGMTYEQYF. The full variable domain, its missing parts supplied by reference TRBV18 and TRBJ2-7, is NAGVMQNPRHLVRRRGQEARLRCSPMKGHSHVYWYRQLPEEGLKFMVYLQKENIIDESGMPKERFSAEFPKEGPSILRIQQVVRGDSAAYFCASSPGIQGMTYEQYFGPGTRLTVT.

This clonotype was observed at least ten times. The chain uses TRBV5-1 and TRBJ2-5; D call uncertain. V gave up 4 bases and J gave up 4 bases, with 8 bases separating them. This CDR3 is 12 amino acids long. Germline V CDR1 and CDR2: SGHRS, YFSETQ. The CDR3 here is CASSPRGETQYF. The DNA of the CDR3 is TGCGCCAGCAGCCCTAGAGGAGAGACCCAGTACTTC.